The 12 T cell receptor beta chains given below trace back to one sample, sequenced in a study of yellow fever vaccine responses in identical twins. TCRdb recomputed calls from the RT-PCR reads with MiXCR, one row per CDR3 protein. The sample lists about 6,000 distinct CDR3 sequences; 65% to 70% were seen once. Sequencing used T cells from blood (PBMCs), unsorted or a sorted subset (not recorded which), obtained before or after yellow fever vaccination (not recorded which). The receptors derive from a woman younger than 30 who received the yellow fever vaccine.

The chain has TRBV11-1 and TRBJ2-7; 7 positions match TRBD2. Trimming at V came to 5 bases and at J to 6 bases, leaving 13 bases not matched to a gene. From germline, CDR1 is SGHAT and CDR2 FQDESV (reference sequence). The CDR3 loop spans 15 amino acids. DNA of the CDR3: TGTGCCAGCAGCAGCGAGCGGGAACCGTCCCCCGAGCAGTACTTC. Translation gives CASSSEREPSPEQYF.

The chain carries TRBV5-1 and TRBJ2-2; the D is unclear. CDR1 is SGHRS, CDR2 YFSETQ, per germline. V was pared by 0 bases and J by 2 bases, with 5 bases between. The CDR3 runs to 14 residues. DNA for the CDR3: TGCGCCAGCAGCTTGGGACTTAACACCGGGGAGCTGTTTTTT. This gives the protein CASSLGLNTGELFF.

The V and J genes are TRBV7-3 and TRBJ2-2; D is ambiguous. The CDR3 sequence is 14 residues long. Between the trimmed V and J ends, which lost 0 bases and 1 base, there was a span of 3 bases. Germline V gene data show CDR1 as SGHTA and CDR2 as FQGTGA. CDR3 sequence: CASSLTGNTGELFF. CDR3 DNA: TGTGCCAGCAGCTTAACAGGGAACACCGGGGAGCTGTTTTTT.

The chain joins TRBV5-6 to TRBJ2-3; TRBD1 matches 7 bases. The germline V gene encodes CDR1 SGHDT and CDR2 YYEEEE. Germline trimming cut 5 bases from V and 9 bases from J; bases unmatched to any gene: 12. The CDR3 has 14 residues. The CDR3 loop is CASSFGTAAITQYF. The CDR3 DNA reads TGTGCCAGCAGTTTTGGGACAGCCGCTATCACGCAGTATTTT.

For this clonotype: Sequence at one end of the junction differs from germline and may be a read error. V usage is TRBV29-1 and J usage is TRBJ2-7, with no clear D. The CDR3 is made up of 12 amino acids. Germline V gives CDR1 SQVTM, CDR2 ANQGSEA. The CDR3 is CSVEDNSYEQYF. CDR3 sequence (DNA): TGCAGCGTGGAAGATAACTCCTACGAGCAGTACTTC.

This clonotype is a singleton in its sample. This chain connects TRBV13 to TRBJ2-7; D is undetermined. V shed 6 bases and J shed 1 base, with 10 bases lying between them. Germline assignment: CDR1 PRHDT and CDR2 FYEKMQ (reference sequence). The length of the CDR3 is 13 residues. The CDR3 protein is CASRTIGSYEQYF. The CDR3 DNA sequence: TGTGCCAGCAGGACAATAGGTTCCTACGAGCAGTACTTC. Using reference TRBV13 and TRBJ2-7 for the parts outside the CDR3, the full variable domain is AAGVIQSPRHLIKEKRETATLKCYPIPRHDTVYWYQQGPGQDPQFLISFYEKMQSDKGSIPDRFSAQQFSDYHSELNMSSLELGDSALYFCASRTIGSYEQYFGPGTRLTVT.

The rearrangement uses TRBV5-4 and TRBJ2-1; TRBD2 matches 10 bases. From germline, CDR1 is SGHNT and CDR2 YYREEE (reference sequence). The CDR3 is made up of 15 amino acids. V lost 2 bases to trimming and J lost 5 bases; unmatched junction nucleotides: 4. DNA for the CDR3: TGTGCCAGCAGCTTATTAGCGGGGGGTAACAATGAGCAGTTCTTC. Translated, it gives CASSLLAGGNNEQFF.

J is TRBJ2-5 and V is TRBV11-1, with a possible D match to TRBD1 (6 bases). CDR3 length equals 12 residues. The germline V gene has CDR1 SGHAT and CDR2 FQDESV (reference sequence). Trimming left V 5 bases short and J 3 bases short, with 7 bases between. The CDR3 loop reads CASSRTEETQYF. CDR3 bases: TGTGCCAGCAGCAGGACAGAAGAGACCCAGTACTTC.

The V gene is TRBV11-1, the J gene TRBJ1-5; D gene ambiguous. V gave up 5 bases and J gave up 7 bases, with 9 bases separating them. The CDR3 is 12 residues long. The germline gives CDR1 SGHAT, CDR2 FQDESV (reference sequence). In nucleotides, the CDR3 is TGTGCCAGCAGCAGACTTGGGCAGCCCCAGCATTTT. Its translation is CASSRLGQPQHF.

A single count supports this clonotype. The chain carries TRBV10-1 and TRBJ2-1; TRBD1 agrees at 9 bases. CDR3 size: 15 residues. Germline trimming cut 3 bases from V and 1 base from J; bases unmatched to any gene: 1. The germline gives CDR1 WNHNN, CDR2 SYGVQD (reference sequence). The CDR3 here is CASSEQGASYNEQFF. The CDR3 DNA reads as TGCGCCAGCAGTGAACAGGGGGCTTCCTACAATGAGCAGTTCTTC.

In nucleotides, the CDR3 is TGTGCCAGCATTTTCGTAGATACGCAGTATTTT. This gives the protein CASIFVDTQYF. V and J are TRBV2 and TRBJ2-3; D ambiguous. This CDR3 contains 11 residues. CDR1 is SNHLY and CDR2 is FYNNEI in the germline V gene. With 7 bases removed from V and 5 bases from J, the gap between germline ends came to 7 bases. Variable domain in full (rest from reference TRBV2 and TRBJ2-3): EPEVTQTPSHQVTQMGQEVILRCVPISNHLYFYWYRQILGQKVEFLVSFYNNEISEKSEIFDDQFSVERPDGSNFTLKIRSTKLEDSAMYFCASIFVDTQYFGPGTRLTVL.

The chain couples TRBV7-9 to TRBJ2-2; TRBD2 agrees at 10 bases. V lost 5 bases, J lost 2 bases, and 11 bases stayed unmatched. CDR1 and CDR2 from the germline V gene are SEHNR and FQNEAQ (reference sequence). The CDR3 extends over 18 amino acids. The DNA of the CDR3 is TGTGCCAGCAGCCCCCGGGATAGCGGGAGGACTAACACCGGGGAGCTGTTTTTT. The encoded protein is CASSPRDSGRTNTGELFF.